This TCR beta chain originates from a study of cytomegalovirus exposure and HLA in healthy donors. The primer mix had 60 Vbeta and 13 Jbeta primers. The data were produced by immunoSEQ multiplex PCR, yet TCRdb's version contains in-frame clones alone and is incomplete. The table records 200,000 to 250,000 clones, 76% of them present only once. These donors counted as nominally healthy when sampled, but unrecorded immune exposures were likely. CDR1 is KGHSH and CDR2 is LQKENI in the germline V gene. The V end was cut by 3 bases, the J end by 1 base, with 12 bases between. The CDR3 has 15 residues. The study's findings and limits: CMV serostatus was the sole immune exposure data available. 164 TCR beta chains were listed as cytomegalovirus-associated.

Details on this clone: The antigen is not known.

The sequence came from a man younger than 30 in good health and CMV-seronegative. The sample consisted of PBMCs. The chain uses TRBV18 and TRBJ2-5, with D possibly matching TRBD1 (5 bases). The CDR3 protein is CASSPWTTPQETQYF. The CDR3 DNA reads TGTGCCAGCTCACCTTGGACAACGCCCCAAGAGACCCAGTACTTC. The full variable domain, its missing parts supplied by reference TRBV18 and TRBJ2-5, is NAGVMQNPRHLVRRRGQEARLRCSPMKGHSHVYWYRQLPEEGLKFMVYLQKENIIDESGMPKERFSAEFPKEGPSILRIQQVVRGDSAAYFCASSPWTTPQETQYFGPGTRLLVL.